The rows below give T cell receptor beta chains drawn from one sample of a study of shared clonotypes between healthy human individuals. Clones were read by immunoSEQ multiplex PCR, and TCRdb kept only the in-frame ones, dropping some. This sample yields about 1 million clones, of which around 76% are seen a single time; about 1.5% belongs to the top ten. Sequenced: memory CD4+ T cells sorted from blood. These receptors were taken from a man aged 18 to 30 in good health. The CDR3 runs from the conserved cysteine through the conserved F or W. D genes are given only for firm matches. Not every row has a clone size; where given, it reads once, few, many or a size class.

cdr3_length	v_call	j_call	clone_size	d_call	cdr3_nt	cdr3_aa
14	TRBV4-1	TRBJ2-5	-	-	TGCGCCAGCAGCCAAGATCCGGTGGGAGAGACCCAGTACTTC	CASSQDPVGETQYF
16	TRBV5-1	TRBJ2-5	-	TRBD2	TGCGCCAGCAGCCCGGGGCCACTAGCGGGAGGAGAGACCCAGTACTTC	CASSPGPLAGGETQYF
12	TRBV7-2	TRBJ2-1	many	-	TGTGCCAGCAGCTTAGACGCGGGGGAGCAGTTCTTC	CASSLDAGEQFF
15	TRBV6-1	TRBJ1-1	-	-	TGTGCCAGTTCAGGTCTTTCAGGGTTTTCGACTGAAGCTTTCTTT	CASSGLSGFSTEAFF
16	TRBV2	TRBJ1-1	-	-	TGTGCCAGCAGTGAAAGAGCGGGCAGGGTCGGCACTGAAGCTTTCTTT	CASSERAGRVGTEAFF
18	TRBV5-6	TRBJ2-3	-	TRBD2	TGTGCCAGCAGCTGGACTAGCGGGAGGGCCGATGTCCCAGATACGCAGTATTTT	CASSWTSGRADVPDTQYF
13	TRBV6-1	TRBJ1-5	-	-	TGTGCCAGCAGTGGAACTGGAGAACAGCCCCAGCATTTT	CASSGTGEQPQHF
15	TRBV9	TRBJ2-5	-	TRBD2	TGTGCCAGCAGCGTAACGACTAGCGGCCAAGAGACCCAGTACTTC	CASSVTTSGQETQYF
13	TRBV7-2	TRBJ2-7	-	TRBD2	TGTGCCAGCAGGGGACTAGCGGAATACGAGCAGTACTTC	CASRGLAEYEQYF
12	TRBV2	TRBJ2-5	-	-	TGTGCCAGCCAGTCCGTCCAAGAGACCCAGTACTTC	CASQSVQETQYF
14	TRBV7-3	TRBJ2-3	-	-	TGTGCCAGCAGCTCACAGGGTCGCACAGATACGCAGTATTTT	CASSSQGRTDTQYF
15	TRBV9	TRBJ2-3	-	-	TGTGCCAGCAGCGGGCAGGGGACACACACAGATACGCAGTATTTT	CASSGQGTHTDTQYF
14	TRBV6-6	TRBJ2-7	-	-	TGTGCCAGCAGTTACAGGGAGGGGGTATACGAGCAGTACTTC	CASSYREGVYEQYF
15	TRBV7-8	TRBJ2-7	-	-	TGTGCCAGCAGCTTTACAGACAGTATCTCCTACGAGCAGTACTTC	CASSFTDSISYEQYF
13	TRBV5-4	TRBJ2-1	-	TRBD2	TGTGCCACCAAACTAGCGAACGACAATGAGCAGTTCTTC	CATKLANDNEQFF
16	TRBV6-6	TRBJ1-4	-	-	TGTGCCAGCAGTTACCGCCAGGCGGCAACTAATGAAAAACTGTTTTTT	CASSYRQAATNEKLFF
15	TRBV19	TRBJ1-6	-	-	TGTGCCAGTACCCCCGATCGTGGGATGAATTCACCCCTCCACTTT	CASTPDRGMNSPLHF
16	TRBV9	TRBJ2-5	-	TRBD2	TGTGCCAGCAGCATCCTAGCGGGAGGAGAGCGGGAGACCCAGTACTTC	CASSILAGGERETQYF
16	TRBV6-5	TRBJ2-7	few	TRBD1	TGTGCCAGCAGTTACGGTGCGACAGGGGGCGGGTACGAGCAGTACTTC	CASSYGATGGGYEQYF
15	TRBV6-6	TRBJ2-5	few	TRBD2	TGTGCCAGCAGCCTCGGGGGGGCCGGGTCTGGGACCCAGTACTTC	CASSLGGAGSGTQYF
12	TRBV30	TRBJ2-3	-	-	TGTGCCGGAGGTTCCGGTGCAAATACGCAGTATTTT	CAGGSGANTQYF
13	TRBV4-1	TRBJ2-4	-	-	TGCGCCAGCAGCCATGCAGATCGGGGACGGCAGTACTTC	CASSHADRGRQYF
19	TRBV7-3	TRBJ1-2	once	TRBD1	TGTGCCAGCAGCGCCCGCGACGGGACAGGGGGAGGTGGTTACTATGGCTACACCTTC	CASSARDGTGGGGYYGYTF
14	TRBV27	TRBJ1-6	-	-	TGTGCCAGCAGTTTCTGGCAGCCGAATTCACCCCTCCACTTT	CASSFWQPNSPLHF
15	TRBV27	TRBJ2-1	-	TRBD2	TGTGCCAGCAGTTTAACACTAGCGGGAGGGAGGGAGCAGTTCTTC	CASSLTLAGGREQFF
15	TRBV6-1	TRBJ2-2	few	TRBD1	TGTGCCAGCGGGCAGGGACAGGGAGGCACCGGGGAGCTGTTTTTT	CASGQGQGGTGELFF
12	TRBV2	TRBJ2-2	-	-	TGTGCCAGCAGTGTCTGGACCGGGGAGCTGTTTTTT	CASSVWTGELFF
16	TRBV19	TRBJ1-6	-	-	TGTGCCAGTAGTAAGGGAGTGAGCTCCTATAATTCACCCCTCCACTTT	CASSKGVSSYNSPLHF
13	TRBV28	TRBJ1-2	-	-	TGTGCCACCCAAAGTGGGGACCCGAGGCGCTACACCTTC	CATQSGDPRRYTF
15	TRBV19	TRBJ2-7	-	-	TGTGCCAGTAGTGAGGGACCCGTGTTCTCCTACGAGCAGTACTTC	CASSEGPVFSYEQYF
16	TRBV7-2	TRBJ2-7	-	TRBD1	TGTGCCAGCAGCTTTGGATCGACAGGGAGTAGTCACGAGCAGTACTTC	CASSFGSTGSSHEQYF
14	TRBV5-1	TRBJ2-3	-	-	TGCGCCAGCAGTTCGGCGGAAATCACAGATACGCAGTATTTT	CASSSAEITDTQYF
13	TRBV7-8	TRBJ2-7	-	TRBD2	TGTGCCAGCAGCCCGGGACTAGCGAGGGAGCAGTACTTC	CASSPGLAREQYF
13	TRBV19	TRBJ1-2	-	-	TGTGCCAGTAGTTATCCTACTAACTATGGCTACACCTTC	CASSYPTNYGYTF
16	TRBV7-9	TRBJ2-1	-	-	TGTGCCAGCAGCTCACCCGACTTGGGCTCCTACAATGAGCAGTTCTTC	CASSSPDLGSYNEQFF
13	TRBV12-1	TRBJ2-7	-	-	TGTGTCAGCAGCCTGAGGCCGTCCTACGAGCAGTACTTC	CVSSLRPSYEQYF
15	TRBV4-3	TRBJ2-5	-	TRBD2	TGCGCCAGCAGCCTTAGCCGGGGAGGGAGGGAGACCCAGTACTTC	CASSLSRGGRETQYF